The 29 T cell receptor beta chains below come from one sample, sequenced in a study of T cell changes during pregnancy in multiple sclerosis. Using immunoSEQ multiplex PCR, the repertoire was profiled, and TCRdb retains in-frame clones only, with some absent. The sample yields some 74,000 clones, 80% to 95% seen once. The sequencing used peripheral blood, collected before pregnancy. These TCRs come from a female donor with multiple sclerosis, enrolled in a pregnancy study.

The rearrangement uses TRBV5-5 and TRBJ2-4; D possibly corresponds to TRBD1 (7 bases). Germline CDR1 reads SGHKS; CDR2 reads YYEKEE (reference sequence). This CDR3 is built from 13 residues. V was cut by 9 bases and J by 3 bases, with 13 bases left in between. CDR3 bases: TGTGCCACCGGGGGACAGAACAAAAACATTCAGTACTTC. Protein product: CATGGQNKNIQYF.

This chain uses TRBV7-9 with TRBJ1-3; D is undetermined. Germline CDR1 SEHNR, CDR2 FQNEAQ (reference sequence). The CDR3 covers 17 residues. V lost 1 base and J lost 4, with 17 bases in between. In DNA, the CDR3 is TGTGCCAGCAGCTTAGGGTCTCTATCCGGGGAGGGAAACACCATATATTTT. It codes for CASSLGSLSGEGNTIYF.

This clone has a count of ten or more. V is TRBV6-4 and J is TRBJ2-1, with D possibly being TRBD1 (6 bases). In germline, CDR1 is MRHNA, CDR2 SNTAGT. Between the trimmed V and J ends, which lost 3 bases and 8 bases, there was a span of 17 bases. This CDR3 spans 15 amino acids. For the CDR3, the DNA is TGTGCCAGCAGTGAACTCGTTACAGGGATCGATGAGCAGTTCTTC. This encodes CASSELVTGIDEQFF.

The chain employs TRBV5-1 and TRBJ1-1, with D hard to call. This CDR3 spans 15 amino acids. Per germline, CDR1 SGHRS and CDR2 YFSETQ. Trimming left V 1 base short and J 2 bases short, with 12 bases between. The CDR3 region has the DNA TGCGCCAGCAGCTTGCTGGCAGAAATTAACACTGAAGCTTTCTTT. It encodes CASSLLAEINTEAFF.

This clone was observed a handful of times. The gene calls are TRBV7-6 and TRBJ2-7; 9 bases are shared with TRBD2. The CDR3 sequence is 15 residues long. J lost 2 bases, V lost 1 base, and 3 bases had no gene match. Germline V lookup: CDR1 SGHVS, CDR2 FNYEAQ. CDR3 nucleotides: TGTGCCAGCAGCTTAGGTCCTAGCGGGACCTACGAGCAGTACTTC. Encoded protein: CASSLGPSGTYEQYF. The variable domain in full, completed from reference TRBV7-6 and TRBJ2-7, reads GAGVSQSPRYKVTKRGQDVALRCDPISGHVSLYWYRQALGQGPEFLTYFNYEAQQDKSGLPNDRFSAERPEGSISTLTIQRTEQRDSAMYRCASSLGPSGTYEQYFGPGTRLTVT.

This chain joins TRBV7-8 and TRBJ2-3; D might be TRBD1 (5 bases). V lost 2 bases to trimming and J lost 3 bases, with 9 bases between them. This CDR3 spans 14 amino acids. The germline V gene encodes CDR1 SGHVS and CDR2 FQNEAQ. CDR3 DNA: TGTGCCAGCAGCTTAAATAGGGGAACAGATACGCAGTATTTT. This codes for CASSLNRGTDTQYF.

J is TRBJ2-7 and V is TRBV27; maybe TRBD2 (6 bases). The CDR3 has 15 amino acids. Germline lookup yields CDR1 MNHEY and CDR2 SMNVEV (reference sequence). V lost 7 bases to trimming and J lost 2 bases, with 18 bases between them. The CDR3 reads CASMAGQRVPYEQYF. For the CDR3, the DNA is TGTGCCAGCATGGCCGGCCAGCGGGTACCCTACGAGCAGTACTTC.

The gene calls are TRBV5-1 and TRBJ2-7; 10 nucleotides match TRBD2. The trim removed 6 bases at V and 5 bases at J, leaving 8 bases unmatched. The CDR3 runs to 14 residues. CDR1 is SGHRS and CDR2 is YFSETQ in the germline V gene. The CDR3 DNA is TGCGCCAGCACCCTAGCGGGAGTGGGGCACGAGCAGTACTTC. Encoded protein: CASTLAGVGHEQYF.

This clone was counted once. The chain is built from TRBV27 and TRBJ2-6; tentatively, D is TRBD1 (5 bases). The CDR3 sequence is 16 residues long. V was pared by 4 bases and J by 1 base, with 11 bases between. CDR1 and CDR2 from the germline V gene are MNHEY and SMNVEV (reference sequence). CDR3 DNA: TGTGCCAGCAGTTCCAAGACAGTGTCTGGGGCCAACGTCCTGACTTTC. Protein: CASSSKTVSGANVLTF.

The chain links TRBV14 to TRBJ1-1; D gene uncertain. The CDR3 is made up of 12 amino acids. Trimming cost V 1 base and J 7 bases, with 7 bases left between them. Per germline, CDR1 SGHDN and CDR2 FVKESK. The CDR3 nucleotides are TGTGCCAGCAGCCAAGTAGTCGGTGAAGCTTTCTTT. It codes for CASSQVVGEAFF.

The rearrangement uses TRBV15 and TRBJ2-3; a weak D match, TRBD1 (6 bases). Germline V gene sequence: CDR1 LNHNV, CDR2 YYDKDF (reference sequence). The CDR3 totals 16 residues. V shed 2 bases and J shed 4 bases, with 16 bases lying between them. The CDR3 region is CATSRPRGPEADTQYF. CDR3 sequence (DNA): TGTGCCACCAGCAGACCCAGGGGTCCCGAAGCAGATACGCAGTATTTT.

The chain links TRBV28 to TRBJ2-7; 10 nucleotides align to TRBD1. The CDR3 runs 17 residues. Trimming took 3 bases from V and 2 from J; bases not matched to a gene: 10. The germline V gene encodes CDR1 MDHEN and CDR2 SYDVKM. The CDR3 DNA is TGTGCCAGCAGTTTCTCCCATGTCGGACAGGGGGCCTACGAGCAGTACTTC. It is translated as CASSFSHVGQGAYEQYF.

V gene TRBV6-5 combines with J gene TRBJ1-4; TRBD1 matches 8 bases. The germline V gene has CDR1 MNHEY and CDR2 SVGAGI. The CDR3 spans 14 residues. The junction had 5 bases not matched to a gene; V was cut back by 4 bases and J by 7 bases. The CDR3 sequence: CASSSTGGGEKLFF. The CDR3 DNA sequence: TGTGCCAGCAGTTCTACAGGGGGAGGTGAAAAACTGTTTTTT.

The chain uses TRBV19 and TRBJ2-1, with D perhaps matching TRBD1 (6 bases). Looked up from germline, CDR1 is LNHDA and CDR2 is SQIVND (reference sequence). The V gene lost 7 bases and the J gene lost 3 bases, with 16 bases spanning the gap. The CDR3 covers 15 residues. The CDR3 here is CASTQDSFVYNEQFF. CDR3 sequence (DNA): TGTGCCAGTACCCAGGACAGCTTTGTCTACAATGAGCAGTTCTTC. The whole variable domain, remainder taken from reference TRBV19 and TRBJ2-1, is DGGITQSPKYLFRKEGQNVTLSCEQNLNHDAMYWYRQDPGQGLRLIYYSQIVNDFQKGDIAEGYSVSREKKESFPLTVTSAQKNPTAFYLCASTQDSFVYNEQFFGPGTRLTVL.

The CDR3 here is CASSTLGPTGNQETQYF. CDR3 nucleotides: TGTGCCAGCAGCACCCTTGGGCCGACAGGGAACCAAGAGACCCAGTACTTC. The rearrangement links TRBV11-3 to TRBJ2-5, with TRBD1 matching over 7 bases. The J segment lost 0 bases and the V segment lost 5 bases, leaving 12 bases of the junction unmatched. CDR1 SGHNT and CDR2 YENEEA come from the germline V gene. The CDR3 has 17 residues.

This clone was found once. The V gene is TRBV5-5, the J gene TRBJ2-7, with 8 bases lining up with TRBD2. V shed 3 bases, J shed 2 bases, and the junction held 13 bases outside the gene matches. This CDR3 region has 17 residues. Germline values: CDR1 SGHKS, CDR2 YYEKEE (reference sequence). The CDR3 nucleotides are TGTGCCAGCAGCTGGGTAATCACTAGCGGCCAGCCCTACGAGCAGTACTTC. As protein: CASSWVITSGQPYEQYF.

V usage is TRBV27 and J usage is TRBJ2-5, with 8 nucleotides matching TRBD1. Trimming took 8 bases from V and 3 from J; bases not matched to a gene: 8. The CDR3 has 14 amino acids. Germline values: CDR1 MNHEY, CDR2 SMNVEV (reference sequence). The CDR3 here is CASSRQGRKETQYF. CDR3 in DNA: TGTGCCAGCTCTAGACAGGGGAGGAAAGAGACCCAGTACTTC.

The chain couples TRBV27 to TRBJ2-7; a possible D gene is TRBD2 (6 bases). CDR3 size: 12 residues. Trimming shortened V by 5 bases and J by 3 bases, and 8 bases separated the two germline ends. The V gene's germline CDR1 is MNHEY and CDR2 SMNVEV (reference sequence). CDR3 nucleotide sequence: TGTGCCAGCAGTCCGGACTACTACGAGCAGTACTTC. This sequence encodes CASSPDYYEQYF.

The chain uses TRBV10-3 and TRBJ1-1, with D possibly matching TRBD1 (5 bases). Germline V gives CDR1 ENHRY, CDR2 SYGVKD. The CDR3 extends over 15 amino acids. Trimming removed 3 bases from V and 0 bases from J, with 11 bases in between. Here the CDR3 DNA reads TGTGCCATCAGTGATATGGGGGGGATGAACACTGAAGCTTTCTTT. Encoded protein: CAISDMGGMNTEAFF.

The rearrangement uses TRBV19 and TRBJ1-1, with D possibly TRBD1 on 6 matching bases. The V gene lost 6 bases and the J gene lost 1 base, with 12 bases spanning the gap. Germline-derived CDR1 and CDR2 are LNHDA and SQIVND (reference sequence). The CDR3 contains 14 residues. Written as DNA, the CDR3 is TGTGCCAGTAGACAGGGATTGTCGAACACTGAAGCTTTCTTT. Amino acids: CASRQGLSNTEAFF.

For this clone: At one end the junction does not follow the germline gene, possibly because of a read error. The chain is built from TRBV6-6 and TRBJ2-3; weak D call: TRBD1 (5 bases). Germline V CDR1 and CDR2: MNHNY, SVGAGI (reference sequence). The CDR3 is 16 residues long. In DNA, the CDR3 is TGTGTCAGCAGCCAACCCGAGGTAGGGGCCACAGATACGCAGTATTTT. This sequence encodes CVSSQPEVGATDTQYF.

The chain couples TRBV7-2 to TRBJ2-7; D remains unclear. V lost 6 bases to trimming and J lost 1 base, with 10 bases between them. CDR3 length: 13 amino acids. In germline, CDR1 is SGHTA, CDR2 FQGNSA. CDR3 region: CASRPSSSYEQYF. For the CDR3, the DNA is TGTGCCAGCAGGCCTAGTTCATCCTACGAGCAGTACTTC.

This rearrangement joins TRBV28 to TRBJ2-7; D is perhaps TRBD2 (5 bases). Deletions cut 4 bases from V and 2 bases from J, with 15 bases between. The CDR3 is 15 residues long. The V gene's germline CDR1 is MDHEN and CDR2 SYDVKM. The CDR3 loop is CASSSPGLAAYEQYF. The CDR3 DNA reads as TGTGCCAGCAGTTCGCCGGGCCTAGCCGCCTACGAGCAGTACTTC.

In DNA form, the CDR3 reads TGTGCCAGCAGCTTAGGTTCCGGGATGGTGGAGCAGTACTTC. It codes for CASSLGSGMVEQYF. This chain joins TRBV7-8 and TRBJ2-7; D possibly corresponds to TRBD2 (5 bases). V was clipped by 1 base and J by 7 bases, with 14 bases between them. The CDR3 spans 14 residues. CDR1 is SGHVS, CDR2 FQNEAQ, per germline.

The V gene is TRBV4-1, the J gene TRBJ2-5, with 7 bases fitting TRBD1. V lost 1 base to trimming and J lost 5 bases; unmatched junction nucleotides: 7. The CDR3 sequence is 15 residues long. CDR1 is MGHRA, CDR2 YSYEKL, per germline. The CDR3, as DNA: TGCGCCAGCAGCCAAGTAACAGGGGTGTATGAGACCCAGTACTTC. Protein sequence: CASSQVTGVYETQYF.

This clone occurred a few times. V usage is TRBV18 and J usage is TRBJ1-4; no definite D call. The V and J ends lost 0 bases and 7 bases respectively, with 24 bases between them. This CDR3 region has 19 residues. The V gene's germline CDR1 is KGHSH and CDR2 LQKENI. This CDR3 reads CASSPPEASQAKISEKLFF. The DNA for the CDR3 is TGTGCCAGCTCACCACCGGAAGCCTCGCAGGCTAAAATTTCTGAAAAACTGTTTTTT.

The genes are TRBV7-2 and TRBJ2-7; the D gene is possibly TRBD1 (6 bases). Trimming cost V 4 bases and J 1 base, with 14 bases left between them. The germline CDR1 and CDR2 sequences are SGHTA and FQGNSA. The CDR3 length is 15 residues. The CDR3 nucleotides are TGTGCCAGCAGCTCCCAGACAGGCCTATCCTACGAGCAGTACTTC. Its translation is CASSSQTGLSYEQYF.

This rearrangement joins TRBV5-1 to TRBJ2-7, with 9 positions matching TRBD2. CDR1 is SGHRS, CDR2 YFSETQ, per germline. The J segment lost 4 bases and the V segment lost 4 bases, leaving 9 bases of the junction unmatched. The CDR3 covers 15 residues. CDR3 region: CASSELTSGNYEQYF. The CDR3, as DNA: TGCGCCAGCAGCGAACTGACTAGCGGCAATTACGAGCAGTACTTC.

This sequence joins TRBV28 and TRBJ1-1, with 7 nucleotides matching TRBD1. The CDR3 consists of 12 residues. V lost 5 bases to trimming and J lost 8 bases; unmatched junction nucleotides: 5. From germline, CDR1 is MDHEN and CDR2 SYDVKM. The CDR3 loop is CASSPVQGEAFF. The CDR3 region has the DNA TGTGCCAGCAGTCCCGTACAGGGGGAAGCTTTCTTT.